A single sample is the source of the 29 T cell receptor beta chains below, sequenced in a study of T cells in Graves' hyperthyroidism and ophthalmopathy (dated by TCRdb to between 2018 and 2021). Library preparation was by multiplex PCR. Sequencing was carried out with an Illumina HiSeq 2000. TCR beta CDR3 regions were amplified from RNA transcripts. A first-round RT-PCR of the TCR CDR3 used the HTBI primer set with the Qiagen OneStep RT-PCR kit. Starting from the raw public reads, TCRdb applied fastp trimming at Q25, assembled clones with MiXCR and retained in-frame beta chains. CDR3 protein duplicates are merged, each entry listing the most common genes and DNA. A total of more than 550,000 distinct CDR3 sequences appear in this sample, 45% of them only once. The top ten clones comprise approximately 6.8% of the sample. The sequenced sample consisted of peripheral blood or thyroid tissue (not recorded which). All receptors come from an adult man with Graves' disease, either hyperthyroidism or ophthalmopathy (not recorded which).

Ten or more counts support this clonotype. This sequence joins TRBV9 and TRBJ2-5, with a possible D match to TRBD2 (6 bases). V lost 0 bases, J lost 5 bases, and 8 bases lay in between. The CDR3 contains 13 residues. Germline V gene sequence: CDR1 SGDLS, CDR2 YYNGEE. The CDR3 loop is CASSVVGGETQYF. Here the CDR3 DNA reads TGTGCCAGCAGCGTAGTCGGGGGTGAGACCCAGTACTTC.

This clonotype was observed at least ten times. The V call is TRBV29-1, the J call TRBJ1-5; D unclear. V was cut by 4 bases and J by 7 bases, with 8 bases left in between. This CDR3 is built from 11 residues. Germline assignment: CDR1 SQVTM and CDR2 ANQGSEA. CDR3 amino acids: CSVGGNQPQHF. The CDR3 DNA follows: TGCAGCGTTGGTGGGAACCAGCCCCAGCATTTT.

This chain joins TRBV15 and TRBJ2-5; tentative D call: TRBD1 (6 bases). The CDR3 is 13 amino acids. Trimming removed 0 bases at V and 5 bases at J, with 7 bases between. Germline V gene lookup returns CDR1 LNHNV and CDR2 YYDKDF (reference sequence). As DNA, the CDR3 is TGTGCCACCAGCAGAGACGACAGGGAGACCCAGTACTTC. Amino acids: CATSRDDRETQYF. Supplemented by reference TRBV15 and TRBJ2-5, the full variable domain reads DAMVIQNPRYQVTQFGKPVTLSCSQTLNHNVMYWYQQKSSQAPKLLFHYYDKDFNNEADTPDNFQSRRPNTSFCFLDIRSPGLGDTAMYLCATSRDDRETQYFGPGTRLLVL.

In its sample, this clonotype was seen many times. The rearrangement links TRBV12-3 or TRBV12-4 to TRBJ2-7; D not resolved. V lost 5 bases and J 0 bases, leaving 11 bases between the germline ends. The CDR3 runs 14 residues. CDR3 amino acids: CASSEVPHSYEQYF. DNA of the CDR3: TGTGCCAGCAGTGAAGTACCACACTCCTACGAGCAGTACTTC.

This clonotype was seen a single time. The V gene is TRBV10-3, the J gene TRBJ2-5; D is unclear. Trimming removed 4 bases at V and 11 bases at J, with 11 bases between. In germline, CDR1 is ENHRY, CDR2 SYGVKD. The CDR3 totals 11 residues. DNA for the CDR3: TGTGCCATCAGTGCGGGTGTGGAGCAGTACTTC. As protein: CAISAGVEQYF.

The rearrangement uses TRBV7-2 and TRBJ2-3, with 10 bases fitting TRBD2. Per germline, CDR1 SGHTA and CDR2 FQGNSA. The CDR3 has 15 amino acids. Germline trimming cut 1 base from V and 5 bases from J; bases unmatched to any gene: 3. The CDR3 DNA follows: TGTGCCAGCAGCTTAGTCCTAGCGGGGGTAGATACGCAGTATTTT. This translates into CASSLVLAGVDTQYF.

About this clonotype itself: This may arise from a read error, as a much more abundant clone is one base away. CDR3 region: CSGHRAAEAFF. Here the CDR3 DNA reads TGCAGCGGTCATAGGGCCGCTGAAGCTTTCTTT. V and J are TRBV29-1 and TRBJ1-1; D unclear. Trimming stripped 7 bases from V and 6 bases from J, with 12 bases between. CDR3 size: 11 residues. Germline V gene lookup returns CDR1 SQVTM and CDR2 ANQGSEA.

This clonotype was seen a handful of times. The chain couples TRBV20-1 to TRBJ2-7; 8 positions match TRBD2. The CDR3 runs to 15 residues. V lost 1 base, J lost 2 bases, and 7 bases stayed unmatched. Germline V gene data show CDR1 as DFQATT and CDR2 as SNEGSKA (reference sequence). DNA of the CDR3: TGCAGTGCTAGAGCCTCTAGCGGGCCCACCTACGAGCAGTACTTC. This encodes CSARASSGPTYEQYF.

This clonotype was counted between two and nine times. The chain couples TRBV29-1 to TRBJ2-7; possibly TRBD1 or TRBD2 for D (6 bases each). Germline CDR1 is SQVTM and CDR2 is ANQGSEA. The CDR3 is 16 residues long. Trimming shortened V by 6 bases and J by 0 bases, and 21 bases separated the two germline ends. CDR3 residues: CSVHPREQGYSYEQYF. Written as DNA, the CDR3 is TGCAGCGTCCACCCGCGGGAACAGGGCTACTCCTACGAGCAGTACTTC.

This clonotype was counted at least ten times. V is TRBV6-5 and J is TRBJ1-1; no definite D call. CDR1 is MNHEY and CDR2 is SVGAGI in the germline V gene. The CDR3 covers 12 residues. With 7 bases removed from V and 7 bases from J, the gap between germline ends came to 13 bases. CDR3 coding DNA: TGTGCCAGCATGGGGAGCCGCGATGAAGCTTTCTTT. The encoded protein is CASMGSRDEAFF.

This rearrangement joins TRBV29-1 to TRBJ1-1; no clear D. Germline V lookup: CDR1 SQVTM, CDR2 ANQGSEA. The length of the CDR3 is 13 residues. The V end was cut by 7 bases, the J end by 4 bases, with 16 bases between. Here the CDR3 reads CSGWRGRSTEAFF. Written as DNA, the CDR3 is TGCAGCGGATGGCGGGGAAGGAGCACTGAAGCTTTCTTT.

This clonotype occurred a few times. The V gene is TRBV6-1, the J gene TRBJ2-7; weak D call: TRBD1 (5 bases). This CDR3 comprises 15 residues. In germline, CDR1 is MNHNS, CDR2 SASEGT. Trimming cost V 5 bases and J 3 bases, with 17 bases left between them. The CDR3 loop reads CASSYSSHRFYEQYF. In DNA, the CDR3 is TGTGCCAGCAGTTACTCCTCCCACAGGTTCTACGAGCAGTACTTC.

The CDR3 region has the DNA TGTGCCAGCAGCCAAGTTGTGGGGGAAGCCTATGGCTACACCTTC. Its translation is CASSQVVGEAYGYTF. The chain recombines TRBV7-8 with TRBJ1-2, with D possibly being TRBD1 (5 bases). Trimming stripped 5 bases from V and 4 bases from J, with 17 bases between. The CDR3 covers 15 residues. Germline V lookup: CDR1 SGHVS, CDR2 FQNEAQ. The variable domain in full, with the rest retrieved from reference TRBV7-8 and TRBJ1-2, is GAGVSQSPRYKVAKRGQDVALRCDPISGHVSLFWYQQALGQGPEFLTYFQNEAQLDKSGLPSDRFFAERPEGSVSTLKIQRTQQEDSAVYLCASSQVVGEAYGYTFGSGTRLTVV.

There are many counts of this clonotype. CDR3 amino acids: CASSPRDTEAFF. The CDR3 coding sequence is TGTGCCAGCAGCCCCCGCGACACTGAAGCTTTCTTT. This rearrangement joins TRBV7-9 to TRBJ1-1, with D unclear. From germline, CDR1 is SEHNR and CDR2 FQNEAQ (reference sequence). The CDR3 totals 12 residues. The germline V and J ends were trimmed by 5 bases and 3 bases, with 7 bases remaining between them.

The rearrangement links TRBV20-1 to TRBJ2-5; 7 bases fit TRBD1. Per germline, CDR1 DFQATT and CDR2 SNEGSKA (reference sequence). V lost 2 bases and J lost 3; bases outside the gene matches: 3. This CDR3 comprises 13 residues. Written as DNA, the CDR3 is TGCAGTGCTAGAAGGGGGCGGAAAGAGACCCAGTACTTC. Translated: CSARRGRKETQYF.

This clonotype was counted at least ten times. The chain uses TRBV10-3 and TRBJ1-4; 7 bases match TRBD1. V was pared by 6 bases and J by 7 bases, with 5 bases of the junction left unmatched. The germline gives CDR1 ENHRY, CDR2 SYGVKD. This CDR3 is 13 amino acids long. CDR3 nucleotides: TGTGCCATCAGGGGAGGGGGCAGTGAAAAACTGTTTTTT. This gives the protein CAIRGGGSEKLFF.

This clonotype was observed a few times. CDR3 sequence reads: CASSLSGSDRGVGAFF. CDR3 nucleotides: TGTGCCAGCAGCCTAAGCGGGTCGGACAGGGGAGTAGGAGCTTTCTTT. The V call is TRBV7-9, the J call TRBJ1-1, with 9 positions matching TRBD1. The CDR3 runs to 16 residues. The germline gives CDR1 SEHNR, CDR2 FQNEAQ (reference sequence). Germline trimming cut 5 bases from V and 10 bases from J; bases unmatched to any gene: 17.

The V gene is TRBV5-5, the J gene TRBJ1-2; the D gene is possibly TRBD1 (6 bases). The V and J ends lost 2 bases and 6 bases respectively, with 14 bases between them. CDR1 is SGHKS, CDR2 YYEKEE, per germline (reference sequence). CDR3 length equals 14 residues. The chain's CDR3 is CASSFSQGRNGYTF. CDR3 bases: TGTGCCAGCAGCTTTAGTCAGGGGAGGAATGGCTACACCTTC.

This clonotype has a handful of counts. The rearrangement links TRBV5-8 to TRBJ1-1, with no clear D. V shed 4 bases and J shed 4 bases, with 11 bases lying between them. Germline V CDR1 and CDR2: SGHTS, YDEGEE. This CDR3 contains 13 residues. The CDR3 nucleotides are TGTGCCAGCAGCCCGTTTCTAGCCACTGAAGCTTTCTTT. Residues: CASSPFLATEAFF.

This clonotype came up a few times. The rearrangement uses TRBV7-2 and TRBJ2-7; D remains ambiguous. Germline CDR1 is SGHTA and CDR2 is FQGNSA. The length of the CDR3 is 13 residues. V was cut by 5 bases and J by 0 bases, with 8 bases left in between. The CDR3 DNA reads as TGTGCCAGCAGCGTAGACAACTCCTACGAGCAGTACTTC. Its protein product is CASSVDNSYEQYF.

This clonotype was recorded many times. The chain combines TRBV5-1 with TRBJ1-6, with 7 bases identical to TRBD1. The germline CDR1 and CDR2 sequences are SGHRS and YFSETQ. The CDR3 is made up of 15 amino acids. V lost 4 bases, J lost 7 bases, and 8 bases stayed unmatched. For the CDR3, the DNA is TGCGCCAGCAGCGATGGACAGGTGATCAATTCACCCCTCCACTTT. Amino acids: CASSDGQVINSPLHF.

This clonotype was recorded many times. The gene calls are TRBV7-8 and TRBJ1-6; D unclear. This CDR3 contains 15 residues. Per the germline V gene, CDR1 is SGHVS and CDR2 is FQNEAQ. V lost 2 bases and J 10 bases, leaving 15 bases between the germline ends. CDR3 in amino acids: CASSLFAGSESPLHF. CDR3 sequence (DNA): TGTGCCAGCAGCTTATTTGCGGGCTCGGAGTCACCCCTCCACTTT.

The chain couples TRBV19 to TRBJ2-7; perhaps TRBD1 as D (6 bases). The germline CDR1 and CDR2 sequences are LNHDA and SQIVND (reference sequence). V was trimmed by 9 bases and J by 1 base, leaving 22 bases between them. The CDR3 runs 16 residues. The CDR3 reads CASSLERTGRSYEQYF. The CDR3 DNA reads TGTGCCAGCAGCCTAGAGCGTACAGGGAGATCCTACGAGCAGTACTTC. The variable domain in full, with the rest retrieved from reference TRBV19 and TRBJ2-7, is DGGITQSPKYLFRKEGQNVTLSCEQNLNHDAMYWYRQDPGQGLRLIYYSQIVNDFQKGDIAEGYSVSREKKESFPLTVTSAQKNPTAFYLCASSLERTGRSYEQYFGPGTRLTVT.

This chain joins TRBV10-3 and TRBJ1-5; tentatively, D is TRBD1 (5 bases). This CDR3 has 16 amino acids. Trimming stripped 6 bases from V and 0 bases from J, with 15 bases between. The germline CDR1 and CDR2 sequences are ENHRY and SYGVKD. CDR3 coding DNA: TGTGCCATCAGGGAGACGGGACGGAATAGCAATCAGCCCCAGCATTTT. Protein product: CAIRETGRNSNQPQHF.

About this clonotype: It may be a read error: a sequence one base away is much more abundant. The gene calls are TRBV9 and TRBJ1-2; possible D gene TRBD1, 5 bases. CDR3 length: 13 amino acids. The V gene's germline CDR1 is SGDLS and CDR2 YYNGEE. CDR3 nucleotide sequence: TGTGCCAGCAGCGTAGCGACGGGGGATGGCCACACCTTC. Residues: CASSVATGDGHTF.

The chain uses TRBV7-9 and TRBJ2-7; 12 bases line up with TRBD2. CDR1 and CDR2 (germline): SEHNR, FQNEAQ (reference sequence). J gave up 0 bases and V 6 bases, and 3 bases lay outside the gene matches. The CDR3 covers 15 residues. CDR3 in amino acids: CASRRTSGNSYEQYF. The CDR3 region has the DNA TGTGCCAGCAGAAGGACTAGCGGGAACTCCTACGAGCAGTACTTC.

V gene TRBV20-1 combines with J gene TRBJ2-5; D remains ambiguous. Germline lookup yields CDR1 DFQATT and CDR2 SNEGSKA (reference sequence). V was shortened by 0 bases and J by 4 bases, with 9 bases between the two germline ends. This CDR3 is 13 amino acids long. The CDR3 DNA sequence: TGCAGTGCTAGAGATGAGTTCCGAGAGACCCAGTACTTC. Protein product: CSARDEFRETQYF.

The rearrangement links TRBV7-9 to TRBJ2-7, with TRBD1 identical over 8 bases. The CDR3 sequence is 14 residues long. Germline assignment: CDR1 SEHNR and CDR2 FQNEAQ (reference sequence). J lost 3 bases, V lost 4 bases, and 5 bases had no gene match. The CDR3 bases are TGTGCCAGCAGCTCCCACAGGGGGGACTACGAGCAGTACTTC. Translating it yields CASSSHRGDYEQYF.

This clonotype has a count of ten or more. This CDR3 is CASSRSSGQRNTEAFF. Here the CDR3 DNA reads TGTGCCAGCAGCCGATCCTCGGGACAAAGGAACACTGAAGCTTTCTTT. This sequence joins TRBV7-9 and TRBJ1-1, with D possibly being TRBD1 (6 bases). This CDR3 is built from 16 residues. V dropped 5 bases and J dropped 1 base, with 17 bases sitting between them. Germline loops: CDR1 SEHNR, CDR2 FQNEAQ (reference sequence).